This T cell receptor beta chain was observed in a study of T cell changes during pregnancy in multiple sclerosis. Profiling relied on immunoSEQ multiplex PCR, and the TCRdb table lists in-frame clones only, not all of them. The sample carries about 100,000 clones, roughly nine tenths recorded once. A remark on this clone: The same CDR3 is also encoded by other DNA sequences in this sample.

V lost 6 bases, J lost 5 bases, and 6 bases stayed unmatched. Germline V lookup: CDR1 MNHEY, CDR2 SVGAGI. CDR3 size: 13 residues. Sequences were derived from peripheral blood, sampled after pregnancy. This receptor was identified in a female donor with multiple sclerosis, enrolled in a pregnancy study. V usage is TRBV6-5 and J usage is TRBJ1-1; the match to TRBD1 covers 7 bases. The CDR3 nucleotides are TGTGCCAGCAGCCCAGGGGGTGGAACTGAAGCTTTCTTT. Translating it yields CASSPGGGTEAFF.